The 30 T cell receptor beta chains below all came from one sample that was sequenced in a study of vaccination and CD4 T cells after COVID-19. What these receptors recognize is not known. The Oncomine TCR Beta short-read assay was applied to DNA of cultured CD4+ T cells. In TCRdb, the PCR reads were re-called with MiXCR into one record per CDR3 protein. This sample has about 16,000 distinct CDR3 sequences; 50% to 65% occur once, and the top ten carry around 19%. Treatment here: approximately 10-day PBMC culture with coronavirus spike peptide pools or control peptides (ViraFEST assay). The sample consisted of CD4+ T cells from blood, cultured in vitro, taken before SARS-CoV-2 vaccination. Receptors were obtained from a human donor who had recovered from COVID-19.

Only a few counts were recorded for this clonotype. The chain carries TRBV7-3 and TRBJ2-5, with 7 bases lining up with TRBD1. J lost 1 base, V lost 1 base, and 3 bases had no gene match. This CDR3 spans 15 amino acids. The germline CDR1 and CDR2 sequences are SGHTA and FQGTGA. This CDR3 is CASSLMGQSQETQYF. The CDR3 DNA sequence: TGTGCCAGCAGCTTAATGGGACAGAGCCAAGAGACCCAGTACTTC.

V and J are TRBV6-4 and TRBJ2-1; weak D call: TRBD2 (5 bases). Between the trimmed V and J ends, which lost 2 bases and 0 bases, there was a span of 5 bases. The CDR3 is made up of 14 amino acids. Per germline, CDR1 MRHNA and CDR2 SNTAGT. The CDR3 spells CASSDGSSYNEQFF. DNA for the CDR3: TGTGCCAGCAGTGACGGGAGCTCCTACAATGAGCAGTTCTTC.

This clonotype was detected a few times. The CDR3 sequence is CSARGSGQGVGSPLHF. CDR3 in DNA: TGCAGTGCTAGAGGCAGCGGACAGGGCGTCGGTTCACCCCTCCACTTT. This rearrangement joins TRBV20-1 to TRBJ1-6, with TRBD1 matching 8 bases. Germline V lookup: CDR1 DFQATT, CDR2 SNEGSKA (reference sequence). The CDR3 spans 16 residues. The trim removed 1 base at V and 9 bases at J, leaving 11 bases unmatched.

The gene calls are TRBV19 and TRBJ2-7; D gene unclear. With 5 bases removed from V and 3 bases from J, the gap between germline ends came to 11 bases. Germline CDR1 is LNHDA and CDR2 is SQIVND (reference sequence). CDR3 size: 13 residues. The DNA for the CDR3 is TGTGCCAGTAGTCCTCCTGGGTTCTACGAGCAGTACTTC. Residues: CASSPPGFYEQYF.

This clonotype came up a few times. The genes are TRBV6-2 or TRBV6-3 and TRBJ2-2, with D unresolved. Germline CDR1 is MNHEY and CDR2 is SVGEGT. V was cut by 2 bases and J by 3 bases, with 4 bases left in between. CDR3 length equals 13 residues. CDR3 nucleotides: TGTGCCAGCAGTTACACGGACACCGGGGAGCTGTTTTTT. Its protein is CASSYTDTGELFF.

This chain joins TRBV21-1 and TRBJ1-2; TRBD1, the table's D call, lacks a check against the DNA. TRBV21-1 is an annotated pseudogene. This CDR3 has 14 residues. The CDR3 sequence: CASGSRQGWDGYTF. The CDR3 nucleotides are TGTGCCAGCGGCTCCCGACAGGGGTGGGATGGCTACACCTTC.

This clonotype is a singleton in its sample. The chain combines TRBV6-1 with TRBJ1-2; D gene ambiguous. Germline CDR1 is MNHNS and CDR2 is SASEGT. Trimming removed 3 bases at V and 8 bases at J, with 19 bases between. CDR3 length equals 15 residues. CDR3 nucleotides: TGTGCCAGCAGTGAGGCGGACCTCACGGCCGGAGGCTACACCTTC. This gives the protein CASSEADLTAGGYTF.

This chain connects TRBV7-8 to TRBJ2-5; TRBD2 aligns across 13 bases. With 5 bases clipped from V and 5 bases from J, the junction kept 11 bases outside the gene matches. Germline assignment: CDR1 SGHVS and CDR2 FQNEAQ. This CDR3 has 17 residues. DNA of the CDR3: TGTGCCAGCAGCCGCGCGCGACTAGCGGGAGGACTGGAGACCCAGTACTTC. Translation gives CASSRARLAGGLETQYF.

The V and J genes are TRBV6-1 and TRBJ2-3; D remains ambiguous. The CDR3 has 15 amino acids. CDR1 is MNHNS and CDR2 is SASEGT in the germline V gene. Trimming pared 5 bases from V and 3 bases from J, leaving 15 bases between. CDR3 region: CASSTLGRSTDTQYF. CDR3 sequence (DNA): TGTGCCAGCAGTACACTTGGCCGGAGTACAGATACGCAGTATTTT.

This clonotype has only a few counts. The chain joins TRBV11-2 to TRBJ1-6; D remains unclear. The CDR3 extends over 15 amino acids. V was shortened by 0 bases and J by 7 bases, with 10 bases between the two germline ends. Looked up from germline, CDR1 is SGHAT and CDR2 is FQNNGV. The CDR3 here is CASSLEVGRNSPLHF. The DNA for the CDR3 is TGTGCCAGCAGCTTAGAAGTGGGGAGAAATTCACCCCTCCACTTT.

The J gene is TRBJ2-1, the V gene TRBV19; D is unresolved. In germline, CDR1 is LNHDA, CDR2 SQIVND (reference sequence). CDR3 length equals 13 residues. Trimming left V 8 bases short and J 0 bases short, with 8 bases between. The CDR3 loop is CASSQTSYNEQFF. The CDR3 bases are TGTGCCAGTTCACAAACCTCCTACAATGAGCAGTTCTTC.

In this sample, this clonotype turned up once. A junction end diverges from the germline sequence, so it may reflect a read error. The gene calls are TRBV2 and TRBJ1-2, with D tentatively TRBD1 (5 bases). The length of the CDR3 is 13 residues. CDR1 and CDR2 from the germline V gene are SNHLY and FYNNEI. CDR3 amino acids: CASSDPWDYGHTF. The CDR3, as DNA: TGTGCCAGCAGTGATCCTTGGGACTATGGCCACACCTTC.

The chain combines TRBV7-2 with TRBJ2-7, with D possibly TRBD2 on 5 matching bases. The CDR3 extends over 14 amino acids. Per the germline V gene, CDR1 is SGHTA and CDR2 is FQGNSA. Between the trimmed V and J ends, which lost 4 bases and 3 bases, there was a span of 13 bases. The CDR3: CASSSGRDGYEQYF. Written as DNA, the CDR3 is TGTGCCAGCAGCTCGGGCCGGGATGGCTACGAGCAGTACTTC.

The chain recombines TRBV7-2 with TRBJ1-1, with D uncertain. CDR1 is SGHTA and CDR2 is FQGNSA in the germline V gene. The CDR3 is made up of 14 amino acids. The ends were cut back, 4 bases at V and 3 bases at J, with 12 bases in the middle. The CDR3: CASSWTPGDTEAFF. CDR3 DNA: TGTGCCAGCAGCTGGACGCCCGGGGACACTGAAGCTTTCTTT. The variable domain in full, completed from reference TRBV7-2 and TRBJ1-1, reads GAGVSQSPSNKVTEKGKDVELRCDPISGHTALYWYRQSLGQGLEFLIYFQGNSAPDKSGLPSDRFSAERTGGSVSTLTIQRTQQEDSAVYLCASSWTPGDTEAFFGQGTRLTVV.

The chain employs TRBV27 and TRBJ2-1; 12 positions agree with TRBD2. The CDR3 extends over 14 amino acids. Trimming cost V 5 bases and J 8 bases; bases outside gene matches: 4. Germline loops: CDR1 MNHEY, CDR2 SMNVEV (reference sequence). CDR3 amino acids: CASSGLAGYDEQFF. The DNA for the CDR3 is TGTGCCAGCAGTGGACTAGCGGGATACGATGAGCAGTTCTTC.

The chain is built from TRBV19 and TRBJ1-1; D gene unclear. The CDR3 consists of 13 residues. Germline V gives CDR1 LNHDA, CDR2 SQIVND (reference sequence). V lost 7 bases to trimming and J lost 1 base, with 10 bases between them. Here the CDR3 DNA reads TGTGCCAGTAACGGCGTTGCGAACACTGAAGCTTTCTTT. It yields the protein CASNGVANTEAFF.

The table lists this clonotype with a count of one. This sequence joins TRBV7-2 and TRBJ2-5; perhaps TRBD2 as D (5 bases). CDR1 is SGHTA, CDR2 FQGNSA, per germline. This CDR3 is built from 13 residues. The ends were cut back, 4 bases at V and 4 bases at J, with 10 bases in the middle. This CDR3 reads CTSSWTRGETQYF. The CDR3 DNA follows: TGTACCAGCAGCTGGACCCGGGGAGAGACCCAGTACTTC.

The chain recombines TRBV7-9 with TRBJ2-7, with a possible D match to TRBD2 (5 bases). The CDR3 extends over 16 amino acids. V was trimmed by 4 bases and J by 3 bases, leaving 19 bases between them. Germline CDR1 SEHNR, CDR2 FQNEAQ (reference sequence). CDR3 coding DNA: TGTGCCAGCAGCTATCAGGCCGGTCTAGCAGGCTACGAGCAGTACTTC. Translation gives CASSYQAGLAGYEQYF.

The V and J genes are TRBV7-2 and TRBJ2-1; 14 bases map to TRBD2. J lost 8 bases, V lost 4 bases, and 4 bases had no gene match. The CDR3 runs to 15 residues. Germline V CDR1 and CDR2: SGHTA, FQGNSA. The CDR3 region is CASSSGTSGSYEQFF. CDR3 coding DNA: TGTGCCAGCAGCTCGGGGACTAGCGGGAGTTATGAGCAGTTCTTC.

This clonotype was counted a few times. The rearrangement joins TRBV27 to TRBJ1-6; D remains unclear. The V end was cut by 3 bases, the J end by 0 bases, with 6 bases between. Germline V CDR1 and CDR2: MNHEY, SMNVEV (reference sequence). CDR3 size: 15 residues. This CDR3 is CASSFASSYNSPLHF. The CDR3 DNA follows: TGTGCCAGCAGTTTCGCAAGCTCCTATAATTCACCCCTCCACTTT.

The rearrangement uses TRBV2 and TRBJ2-2; 7 nucleotides line up with TRBD1. The germline gives CDR1 SNHLY, CDR2 FYNNEI. The CDR3 length is 15 residues. J gave up 2 bases and V 4 bases, and 4 bases lay outside the gene matches. In DNA, the CDR3 is TGTGCCAGCAGTGCAGAGGGGGCAAACACCGGGGAGCTGTTTTTT. The encoded protein is CASSAEGANTGELFF.

This sequence joins TRBV27 and TRBJ2-1; tentatively, D is TRBD1 (6 bases). V was shortened by 0 bases and J by 8 bases, with 14 bases between the two germline ends. The CDR3 extends over 15 amino acids. Germline CDR1 and CDR2: MNHEY and SMNVEV (reference sequence). The CDR3 loop reads CASSLSPTGSHEQFF. The CDR3 DNA sequence: TGTGCCAGCAGTTTATCGCCCACAGGGTCTCATGAGCAGTTCTTC.

This clonotype was detected only once. V and J are TRBV20-1 and TRBJ1-6; D not resolved. The CDR3 length is 11 residues. Germline V gene lookup returns CDR1 DFQATT and CDR2 SNEGSKA (reference sequence). The V gene lost 6 bases and the J gene lost 15 bases, with 15 bases spanning the gap. The CDR3 DNA reads as TGCAGTGCCCGGGAAACACCTGACCTCCACTTT. Its protein is CSARETPDLHF.

This clonotype was observed a few times. The chain combines TRBV7-2 with TRBJ1-2, with D perhaps TRBD1 (5 bases). The V and J ends lost 3 bases and 4 bases respectively, with 12 bases between them. CDR1 is SGHTA, CDR2 FQGNSA, per germline. The length of the CDR3 is 14 residues. CDR3 sequence (DNA): TGTGCCAGCAGCTTGGTTCAGGGATCCTATGGCTACACCTTC. Translated, it gives CASSLVQGSYGYTF.

This clonotype was detected a few times. The chain links TRBV6-5 to TRBJ2-1, with 13 bases matching TRBD2. Germline V gene lookup returns CDR1 MNHEY and CDR2 SVGAGI. The CDR3 is 15 amino acids. Trimming took 2 bases from V and 5 from J; bases not matched to a gene: 0. The CDR3 coding sequence is TGTGCCAGCAGTTACGGACTAGCGGGAGACAATGAGCAGTTCTTC. Its translation: CASSYGLAGDNEQFF.

This chain connects TRBV28 to TRBJ1-5, with 7 positions matching TRBD1. Germline CDR1 MDHEN, CDR2 SYDVKM. The CDR3 contains 19 residues. The V and J ends lost 3 bases and 1 base, in that order; junction bases with no gene match: 15. The DNA of the CDR3 is TGTGCCAGCAGTTTCCCCAGCACCGGGGACAGCAGAAGCAATCAGCCCCAGCATTTT. This codes for CASSFPSTGDSRSNQPQHF.

The chain has TRBV6-1 and TRBJ2-1, with 9 bases lining up with TRBD2. The V gene end was trimmed by 7 bases and the J gene end by 7 bases; junction bases not matched to a gene: 5. The CDR3 totals 13 residues. From germline, CDR1 is MNHNS and CDR2 SASEGT. The CDR3 region has the DNA TGTGCCAGCACCGCGGGAGGGATTAATGAGCAGTTCTTC. Protein product: CASTAGGINEQFF.

The V gene is TRBV28, the J gene TRBJ2-6, with unresolved D. Germline V gene data show CDR1 as MDHEN and CDR2 as SYDVKM. The V and J ends lost 3 bases and 1 base respectively, with 4 bases between them. The CDR3 is made up of 14 amino acids. The CDR3 sequence: CASSFRSGANVLTF. The CDR3 nucleotides are TGTGCCAGCAGTTTCAGGTCTGGGGCCAACGTCCTGACTTTC.

In this sample, this clonotype turned up a few times. This sequence joins TRBV6-1 and TRBJ2-2, with D perhaps matching TRBD2 (5 bases). CDR1 is MNHNS, CDR2 SASEGT, per germline. Trimming took 6 bases from V and 5 from J, leaving 13 bases between them. This CDR3 has 14 amino acids. The CDR3 here is CASSDGPGTGELFF. Written as DNA, the CDR3 is TGTGCCAGCAGCGATGGCCCGGGGACCGGGGAGCTGTTTTTT.

This chain links TRBV6-4 with TRBJ2-6; the match to TRBD1 covers 11 bases. The CDR3 has 17 amino acids. Germline loops: CDR1 MRHNA, CDR2 SNTAGT. The ends lost 5 bases at V and 1 base at J; junction bases unmatched: 4. The CDR3 DNA reads TGTGCCAGCAGTCCCGGGACAGGGGGTTCTGGGGCCAACGTCCTGACTTTC. Translation gives CASSPGTGGSGANVLTF.